This is a list of T cell receptor beta chains from one sample in a study of CD8 T cells in Susac syndrome. TCRdb recomputed calls from the immunoSEQ multiplex PCR reads with MiXCR, one row per CDR3 protein. The table lists 150,000 to 200,000 distinct CDR3 sequences, around 93% of them singletons. The sequenced material came from CD4+ T cells from PBMCs. These receptors all stem from a human donor with multiple sclerosis. The CDR3 runs from the conserved cysteine through the conserved F or W. D genes are given only for firm matches. Some rows mark clone size as missing; the rest say once, few, many or name a class of expanded clone.

TRBV30	NA	TRBJ1-2	NA	CAWSALGNYGYTF	TGTGCCTGGAGTGCCCTAGGAAACTATGGCTACACCTTC
TRBV30	NA	TRBJ2-1	NA	CAWRGPQRQFF	TGTGCCTGGAGGGGGCCCCAACGGCAGTTCTTC
TRBV28	TRBD2	TRBJ2-3	NA	CASSPVVAGGGDTQYF	TGTGCCAGCAGCCCCGTGGTAGCGGGGGGGGGAGATACGCAGTATTTT
TRBV2	TRBD1	TRBJ1-2	NA	CASSEDREGYTF	TGTGCCAGCAGCGAAGACAGGGAGGGCTACACCTTC
TRBV28	TRBD1	TRBJ1-3	NA	CASSEIGTGSGNTIYF	TGTGCCAGCAGCGAAATCGGGACAGGATCCGGAAACACCATATATTTT
TRBV19	TRBD1	TRBJ1-5	NA	CASSTYGQGARRKPQHF	TGTGCCAGTAGTACCTATGGACAGGGGGCAAGGAGGAAGCCCCAGCATTTT
TRBV9	TRBD2	TRBJ2-3	NA	CASSVGGGRDTQYF	TGTGCCAGCAGCGTAGGCGGGGGTCGAGATACGCAGTATTTT
TRBV7-6	NA	TRBJ1-4	NA	CASSQRRVQGVNEKLFF	TGTGCCAGCAGCCAGAGAAGAGTACAGGGAGTTAATGAAAAACTGTTTTTT
TRBV5-1	NA	TRBJ2-5	NA	CASSYTGLSEETQYF	TGCGCCAGCAGCTATACAGGGCTCTCGGAAGAGACCCAGTACTTC
TRBV19	NA	TRBJ2-5	once	CASSMGREETQYF	TGTGCCAGTAGTATGGGCAGGGAAGAGACCCAGTACTTC
TRBV9	NA	TRBJ1-3	NA	CASSVGGDAGNTIYF	TGTGCCAGCAGCGTAGGGGGAGATGCTGGAAACACCATATATTTT
TRBV2	NA	TRBJ2-5	NA	CASRPGLETQYF	TGTGCCAGCAGACCGGGACTAGAGACCCAGTACTTC
TRBV28	NA	TRBJ1-6	NA	CASREGISYNSPLHF	TGTGCCAGCAGGGAGGGAATCTCCTATAATTCACCCCTCCACTTT
TRBV27	NA	TRBJ2-5	few	CASSLQGRETQYF	TGTGCCAGCAGTTTGCAGGGAAGGGAGACCCAGTACTTC
TRBV6-2/TRBV6-3	NA	TRBJ1-2	NA	CASSYGTGNYGYTF	TGTGCCAGCAGTTACGGGACGGGGAACTATGGCTACACCTTC
TRBV18	TRBD2	TRBJ2-1	once	CASSPSSGRRFWNEQFF	TGTGCCAGCTCACCATCGAGCGGGAGGAGGTTTTGGAATGAGCAGTTCTTC
TRBV27	NA	TRBJ2-7	NA	CASSYDPGLLEQYF	TGTGCCAGCAGTTACGACCCCGGCCTACTCGAGCAGTACTTC
TRBV20-1	NA	TRBJ1-1	NA	CSASLGTQGTEAFF	TGCAGTGCTTCCCTCGGGACCCAGGGCACTGAAGCTTTCTTT
TRBV10-2	NA	TRBJ1-2	NA	CASSEGLGINYGYTF	TGCGCCAGCAGTGAGGGACTGGGAATAAACTATGGCTACACCTTC
TRBV27	NA	TRBJ1-5	NA	CASSTGPYSNQPQHF	TGTGCCAGCAGTACCGGGCCCTATAGCAATCAGCCCCAGCATTTT
TRBV7-2	NA	TRBJ1-5	NA	CASSLVPGSLRNQPQHF	TGTGCCAGCAGCTTAGTCCCGGGTTCCTTGCGCAATCAGCCCCAGCATTTT
TRBV12-3/TRBV12-4	NA	TRBJ2-3	NA	CASSSPSTDTQYF	TGTGCCAGCAGTTCCCCTAGCACAGATACGCAGTATTTT
TRBV29-1	NA	TRBJ1-1	NA	CSVEEWGANTEAFF	TGCAGCGTTGAAGAATGGGGAGCGAACACTGAAGCTTTCTTT
TRBV5-4	NA	TRBJ2-5	NA	CASSLAPRGRQETQYF	TGTGCCAGCAGCTTGGCCCCCAGGGGGAGGCAAGAGACCCAGTACTTC
TRBV30	NA	TRBJ1-2	NA	CAWSVRSGGHLSGYTF	TGTGCCTGGAGTGTACGTTCGGGGGGACACCTCTCGGGCTACACCTTC
TRBV15	NA	TRBJ2-1	NA	CATSRPLARGRYNEQFF	TGTGCCACCAGCAGACCCCTTGCCCGGGGGAGGTACAATGAGCAGTTCTTC
TRBV5-1	TRBD1	TRBJ2-3	NA	CASSPGTGSHTQYF	TGCGCCAGCAGCCCAGGGACAGGGTCACATACGCAGTATTTT